This TCR beta chain originates from a study of shared clonotypes between healthy human individuals. Terminally differentiated effector memory CD45RA+ cells were excluded by CCR7 positive selection of CD45RO-negative cells. The assay was immunoSEQ multiplex PCR, and TCRdb's table has in-frame clones only and misses some. This table holds about 590,000 clones, nearly 97% found once. Per the germline V gene, CDR1 is MNHNS and CDR2 is SASEGT. Trimming removed 6 bases from V and 12 bases from J, with 15 bases in between. The CDR3 length is 12 residues. The chain employs TRBV6-1 and TRBJ2-1; D ambiguous. Specimen: naive CD8+ T cells sorted from blood. The TCR sequence derives from a woman aged 25 to 39 in good health. In DNA, the CDR3 is TGTGCCAGCAGACAGTATTTGGATGGGCAGTTCTTC. Translating it yields CASRQYLDGQFF.